This passage covers 3 T cell receptor beta chains from one sample sequenced in a study of cytomegalovirus exposure and HLA in healthy donors. Some clones are missing from TCRdb's copy, which holds only in-frame ones; the method was immunoSEQ multiplex PCR. The sample contains roughly 95,000 clones, less than 85% of which appear only once. Material for sequencing was PBMCs. The receptors stem from a man between 18 and 29 years old in good health and CMV-seropositive.

The rearrangement links TRBV10-1 to TRBJ2-3; the D gene is possibly TRBD2 (6 bases). CDR3 length equals 18 residues. V was clipped by 3 bases and J by 6 bases, with 25 bases between them. Germline lookup yields CDR1 WNHNN and CDR2 SYGVQD (reference sequence). CDR3 nucleotides: TGCGCCAGCAGTGATCCCGGAACTAGCCTTGATGGTATGGATACGCAGTATTTT. The encoded protein is CASSDPGTSLDGMDTQYF.

This clone was observed a handful of times. The V gene is TRBV2, the J gene TRBJ2-3; 11 bases are shared with TRBD2. This CDR3 is built from 16 residues. Germline assignment: CDR1 SNHLY and CDR2 FYNNEI. With 7 bases clipped from V and 1 base from J, the junction kept 7 bases outside the gene matches. The CDR3 is CASIVSGRAGTDTQYF. CDR3 DNA sequence: TGTGCCAGCATTGTTAGCGGGAGGGCCGGCACAGATACGCAGTATTTT.

The chain links TRBV2 to TRBJ2-7; 9 bases line up with TRBD2. The V segment lost 6 bases and the J segment 0 bases; nucleotides outside the gene matches: 3. Germline lookup yields CDR1 SNHLY and CDR2 FYNNEI. The CDR3 spans 14 residues. CDR3 protein: CASRTSGSSYEQYF. The CDR3 DNA follows: TGTGCCAGCAGGACTAGCGGAAGCTCCTACGAGCAGTACTTC. The variable domain in full, with the rest retrieved from reference TRBV2 and TRBJ2-7, is EPEVTQTPSHQVTQMGQEVILRCVPISNHLYFYWYRQILGQKVEFLVSFYNNEISEKSEIFDDQFSVERPDGSNFTLKIRSTKLEDSAMYFCASRTSGSSYEQYFGPGTRLTVT.